Listed here are 18 T cell receptor beta chains from one sample, sequenced in a study of Ad26.COV2.S vaccination and SARS-CoV-2 variants. Specified treatment: around 19 received Ad26.COV2.S at low or high dose, single or two shots; five or six received placebo; per-sample allocation not given. Collection of samples fell on day 63 after the first vaccine or placebo injection. TCRdb's table, derived via immunoSEQ multiplex PCR, lists solely in-frame clones and lacks some. The sample includes under 600,000 clones, about 88% of them seen just once. This specimen consisted of peripheral blood, obtained in a trial of Ad26.COV2.S vaccine versus placebo. The receptors here all came from a person aged 18-60 years who received the Ad26.COV2.S COVID-19 vaccine or a placebo.

The chain is built from TRBV28 and TRBJ2-3; D is unclear. Between the trimmed V and J ends, which lost 6 bases and 7 bases, there was a span of 14 bases. Germline V lookup: CDR1 MDHEN, CDR2 SYDVKM. CDR3 length equals 13 residues. The CDR3 protein is CASSARPMNTQYF. DNA of the CDR3: TGTGCCAGCAGCGCACGCCCGATGAATACGCAGTATTTT.

The chain is built from TRBV9 and TRBJ1-1, with D possibly matching TRBD1 (6 bases). Germline V CDR1 and CDR2: SGDLS, YYNGEE. This CDR3 has 15 residues. V shed 4 bases and J shed 0 bases, with 13 bases lying between them. This chain's CDR3 is CASSPQDRMNTEAFF. CDR3 nucleotides: TGTGCCAGCAGCCCCCAAGACAGGATGAACACTGAAGCTTTCTTT.

V and J are TRBV5-1 and TRBJ2-2; D is perhaps TRBD2 (6 bases). This CDR3 spans 18 amino acids. The germline V and J ends were trimmed by 4 bases and 0 bases, with 19 bases remaining between them. Germline lookup yields CDR1 SGHRS and CDR2 YFSETQ. The CDR3 reads CASSAEPLALANTGELFF. CDR3 coding DNA: TGCGCCAGCAGCGCAGAGCCTCTAGCGCTCGCGAACACCGGGGAGCTGTTTTTT.

The rearrangement links TRBV7-9 to TRBJ1-6; D gene uncertain. The CDR3 has 16 residues. V was clipped by 1 base and J by 5 bases, with 12 bases between them. Germline-derived CDR1 and CDR2 are SEHNR and FQNEAQ (reference sequence). CDR3 in amino acids: CASSLVRSSHNSPLHF. The CDR3 DNA reads as TGTGCCAGCAGCTTAGTACGGTCGAGCCATAATTCACCCCTCCACTTT. The variable domain in full, completed from reference TRBV7-9 and TRBJ1-6, reads DTGVSQNPRHKITKRGQNVTFRCDPISEHNRLYWYRQTLGQGPEFLTYFQNEAQLEKSRLLSDRFSAERPKGSFSTLEIQRTEQGDSAMYLCASSLVRSSHNSPLHFGNGTRLTVT.

This chain uses TRBV28 with TRBJ2-1, with D maybe TRBD2 (6 bases). The V gene lost 3 bases and the J gene lost 2 bases, with 11 bases spanning the gap. This CDR3 comprises 15 residues. The germline gives CDR1 MDHEN, CDR2 SYDVKM. The CDR3 sequence is CASSLSGLPYNEQFF. In DNA, the CDR3 is TGTGCCAGCAGTTTGTCGGGACTCCCCTACAATGAGCAGTTCTTC.

The chain employs TRBV6-5 and TRBJ2-2, with TRBD1 as a possible D gene (6 bases). The CDR3 covers 15 residues. Germline V gene data show CDR1 as MNHEY and CDR2 as SVGAGI. The V end was cut by 2 bases, the J end by 2 bases, with 9 bases between. The CDR3 DNA is TGTGCCAGCAGTTACGAGGGACATAACACCGGGGAGCTGTTTTTT. It translates to CASSYEGHNTGELFF.

This chain links TRBV2 with TRBJ2-7; D remains unclear. V shed 8 bases and J shed 5 bases, with 16 bases lying between them. Germline V gene data show CDR1 as SNHLY and CDR2 as FYNNEI. The CDR3 consists of 13 residues. CDR3 residues: CASGWLGSHEQYF. The CDR3 DNA sequence: TGTGCCAGCGGCTGGTTAGGGTCCCACGAGCAGTACTTC.

The chain combines TRBV4-1 with TRBJ2-7; D call uncertain. CDR1 and CDR2 (germline): MGHRA, YSYEKL. The CDR3 has 13 residues. V was cut by 1 base and J by 3 bases, with 7 bases left in between. CDR3 residues: CASSQVPYYEQYF. The CDR3 nucleotides read TGCGCCAGCAGCCAAGTTCCTTACTACGAGCAGTACTTC.

The rearrangement uses TRBV9 and TRBJ1-1; D call uncertain. The CDR3 length is 16 residues. The V end was cut by 0 bases, the J end by 0 bases, with 12 bases between. Germline-derived CDR1 and CDR2 are SGDLS and YYNGEE. In DNA, the CDR3 is TGTGCCAGCAGCGTAGAGGGCAGACCGATGAACACTGAAGCTTTCTTT. The encoded protein is CASSVEGRPMNTEAFF.

The V and J genes are TRBV19 and TRBJ1-3, with TRBD1 identical over 9 bases. This CDR3 comprises 15 residues. Germline V gene sequence: CDR1 LNHDA, CDR2 SQIVND (reference sequence). J gave up 4 bases and V 4 bases, and 5 bases lay outside the gene matches. The CDR3: CASSRGQGPGNTIYF. The DNA of the CDR3 is TGTGCCAGTAGTAGAGGACAGGGGCCCGGAAACACCATATATTTT.

This sequence joins TRBV19 and TRBJ2-5; unclear D gene. Germline loops: CDR1 LNHDA, CDR2 SQIVND (reference sequence). V gave up 10 bases and J gave up 5 bases, with 17 bases separating them. The CDR3 has 13 amino acids. CDR3 loop: CATTGPPRETQYF. The CDR3, as DNA: TGTGCCACCACGGGCCCCCCGAGGGAGACCCAGTACTTC.

In its sample, this clone was seen once. V and J are TRBV30 and TRBJ1-2; no clear D. Per germline, CDR1 GTSNPN and CDR2 SVGIG (reference sequence). Trimming took 5 bases from V and 5 from J, leaving 12 bases between them. This CDR3 comprises 12 residues. CDR3 DNA sequence: TGTGCCTGGGGTCGGGTAACTTATGGCTACACCTTC. Protein product: CAWGRVTYGYTF.

The chain employs TRBV5-1 and TRBJ2-7; D gene unclear. This CDR3 region has 13 residues. The germline CDR1 and CDR2 sequences are SGHRS and YFSETQ. The V end lost 4 bases, the J end lost 5 bases, and 13 bases lay between the germline ends. The CDR3 spells CASSPDIFDEQYF. The DNA of the CDR3 is TGCGCCAGCAGCCCGGATATTTTCGACGAGCAGTACTTC.

This chain uses TRBV9 with TRBJ2-7; possible D gene TRBD2, 6 bases. Per germline, CDR1 SGDLS and CDR2 YYNGEE. The V and J ends lost 1 base and 6 bases respectively, with 17 bases between them. The CDR3 extends over 15 amino acids. CDR3 protein: CASSVNASARGEQYF. The CDR3 DNA reads as TGTGCCAGCAGCGTAAACGCTAGCGCGAGAGGCGAGCAGTACTTC. Variable domain in full (rest from reference TRBV9 and TRBJ2-7): DSGVTQTPKHLITATGQRVTLRCSPRSGDLSVYWYQQSLDQGLQFLIQYYNGEERAKGNILERFSAQQFPDLHSELNLSSLELGDSALYFCASSVNASARGEQYFGPGTRLTVT.

This clone was picked up a small number of times. The chain recombines TRBV5-6 with TRBJ1-5, with unresolved D. The CDR3 contains 15 residues. V was trimmed by 4 bases and J by 3 bases, leaving 14 bases between them. Per germline, CDR1 SGHDT and CDR2 YYEEEE. The CDR3 region is CASSPIGGPNQPQHF. CDR3 nucleotide sequence: TGTGCCAGCAGCCCCATCGGAGGGCCCAATCAGCCCCAGCATTTT. The variable domain in full, completed from reference TRBV5-6 and TRBJ1-5, reads DAGVTQSPTHLIKTRGQQVTLRCSPKSGHDTVSWYQQALGQGPQFIFQYYEEEERQRGNFPDRFSGHQFPNYSSELNVNALLLGDSALYLCASSPIGGPNQPQHFGDGTRLSIL.

The chain is built from TRBV11-2 and TRBJ1-5; TRBD1 matches at 9 bases. The CDR3 totals 15 residues. With 1 base clipped from V and 2 bases from J, the junction kept 0 bases outside the gene matches. Per the germline V gene, CDR1 is SGHAT and CDR2 is FQNNGV. The CDR3 DNA is TGTGCCAGCAGCTTAGGGACAGGGGGCAATCAGCCCCAGCATTTT. This gives the protein CASSLGTGGNQPQHF.

The chain couples TRBV5-4 to TRBJ2-5; D perhaps matches TRBD1 (5 bases). The germline V and J ends were trimmed by 2 bases and 2 bases, with 13 bases remaining between them. Germline loops: CDR1 SGHNT, CDR2 YYREEE (reference sequence). The CDR3 contains 15 residues. The chain's CDR3 is CASSFTMRQQETQYF. The CDR3 nucleotides read TGTGCCAGCAGCTTCACAATGAGACAGCAAGAGACCCAGTACTTC.

The chain joins TRBV18 to TRBJ2-5; tentatively, D is TRBD2 (5 bases). V dropped 3 bases and J dropped 5 bases, with 13 bases sitting between them. CDR3 length equals 14 residues. Germline values: CDR1 KGHSH, CDR2 LQKENI. CDR3 coding DNA: TGTGCCAGCTCACCCGGACTTAACGGGGAGACCCAGTACTTC. This gives the protein CASSPGLNGETQYF.